The rows below give T cell receptor beta chains drawn from one sample of a study of HIV-infected patients and healthy controls. TCRdb fed the 5' RACE reads into MiXCR, producing one record per CDR3 protein. This sample has over 7,500 distinct CDR3 sequences, with 5% to 6.5% found just once. The source material was blood, sampled before antiretroviral therapy. All receptors derive from an adult with HIV infection. CDR3s include the opening cysteine and the closing phenylalanine or tryptophan. Each record gives: J gene, V gene, CDR3 protein.

J gene: TRBJ2-7
V gene: TRBV29-1
CDR3 protein: CSVEGAQGAYEQYF

J gene: TRBJ1-2
V gene: TRBV6-5
CDR3 protein: CASSPQGAQNGYTF

J gene: TRBJ2-1
V gene: TRBV7-3
CDR3 protein: CASSLQGGTGGYNEQFF

J gene: TRBJ2-2
V gene: TRBV18
CDR3 protein: CASSPETGGVTGELFF

J gene: TRBJ1-1
V gene: TRBV10-2
CDR3 protein: CASRLGSLNTEAFF

J gene: TRBJ2-2
V gene: TRBV5-1
CDR3 protein: CASSWSSVGTGELFF

J gene: TRBJ2-3
V gene: TRBV7-6
CDR3 protein: CASSLGGGGQLDTQYF

J gene: TRBJ2-7
V gene: TRBV27
CDR3 protein: CASSISNYYEQYF

J gene: TRBJ1-5
V gene: TRBV15
CDR3 protein: CATSRDRGRDQHF

J gene: TRBJ2-2
V gene: TRBV5-6
CDR3 protein: CASSFRDRVVTGELFF

J gene: TRBJ1-1
V gene: TRBV4-2
CDR3 protein: CASSPQGAGNTEAFF

J gene: TRBJ2-1
V gene: TRBV20-1
CDR3 protein: CSATGTSASDEQFF

J gene: TRBJ2-5
V gene: TRBV28
CDR3 protein: CASQQGPRQETQYF

J gene: TRBJ2-3
V gene: TRBV10-2
CDR3 protein: CASSESSGSSTDTQYF

J gene: TRBJ2-7
V gene: TRBV18
CDR3 protein: CASSPGTVGPSYEQYF